This T cell receptor beta chain was identified in a study of T cell clonotyping in hematopoietic cell transplantation. CDR3 length: 14 amino acids. CDR1 is MDHEN and CDR2 is SYDVKM in the germline V gene. V gave up 4 bases and J gave up 6 bases, with 13 bases separating them. Libraries were prepared by immunoSEQ multiplex PCR; TCRdb keeps only in-frame clonotypes and omits some of them. The sample includes tens of thousands of clones, more than 75% seen only once; the top ten take about 5.6%. The time point: recipient sample about 28 days before transplant, after cytoreduction. The sequence was obtained from a man in his 60s with biphenotypic leukemia. Some clones in this sample may be carry-over from other donors' samples. This chain uses TRBV28 with TRBJ1-5; no firm D call. Here the sequenced sample was peripheral blood mononuclear cells, taken before stem cell transplant. The CDR3 loop is CASSYWPGGQPQHF. CDR3 coding DNA: TGTGCCAGCAGTTATTGGCCCGGTGGTCAGCCCCAGCATTTT.